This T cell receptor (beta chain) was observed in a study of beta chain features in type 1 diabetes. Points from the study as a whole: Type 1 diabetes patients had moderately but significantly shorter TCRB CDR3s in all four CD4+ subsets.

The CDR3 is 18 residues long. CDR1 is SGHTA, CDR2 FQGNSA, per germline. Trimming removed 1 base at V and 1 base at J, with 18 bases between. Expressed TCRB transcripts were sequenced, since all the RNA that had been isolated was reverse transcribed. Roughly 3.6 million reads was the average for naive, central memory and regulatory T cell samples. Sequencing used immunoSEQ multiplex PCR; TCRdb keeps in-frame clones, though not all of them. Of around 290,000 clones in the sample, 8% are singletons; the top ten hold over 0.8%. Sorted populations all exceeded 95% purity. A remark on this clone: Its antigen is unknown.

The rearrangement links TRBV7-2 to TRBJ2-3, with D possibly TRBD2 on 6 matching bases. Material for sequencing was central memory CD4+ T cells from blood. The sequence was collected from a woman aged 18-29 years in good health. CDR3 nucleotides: TGTGCCAGCAGCTTAGACTATAGCGGAACCCCCGGCACAGATACGCAGTATTTT. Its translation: CASSLDYSGTPGTDTQYF. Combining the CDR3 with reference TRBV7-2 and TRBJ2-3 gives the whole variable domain GAGVSQSPSNKVTEKGKDVELRCDPISGHTALYWYRQSLGQGLEFLIYFQGNSAPDKSGLPSDRFSAERTGGSVSTLTIQRTQQEDSAVYLCASSLDYSGTPGTDTQYFGPGTRLTVL.